The sequence of this TCR beta chain was determined in a study of STAT5B mutations in CD4+ large granular lymphocyte leukemia. Broader study findings: No patients shared main leukemic clonotypes, though roughly 27% appeared at low frequency elsewhere. CD4-sorted patient repertoires seemed more clonal than healthy CD4+ repertoires. 8/27 top patient clones versus 2/35 control clones were TRBV06-family.

The germline gives CDR1 ENHRY, CDR2 SYGVKD. This CDR3 region has 16 residues. The V segment lost 4 bases and the J segment 1 base; nucleotides outside the gene matches: 7. Original processing methods: The detection floor for productive clonotype frequency was 2.59 x 10-5. Clones were sequenced by immunoSEQ multiplex PCR, and TCRdb holds only the in-frame ones, with some missing. V, J and clone size derive from that table, while D and trimming were established from the DNA sequence. Of some 32,000 clones in the sample, about three quarters were seen once. As for this clone: As yet, its antigen is unknown.

Sequencing used CD4+ T cells from blood buffy coats. The V and J genes are TRBV10-3 and TRBJ1-1, with 9 nucleotides matching TRBD1. This clonotype originated in a human donor in good health. The CDR3 is CAISAGTGNRNTEAFF. The CDR3 coding sequence is TGTGCCATCAGTGCCGGGACAGGGAATAGGAACACTGAAGCTTTCTTT.